This is a list of T cell receptor beta chains from one sample in a study of T-cell reconstitution after alpha-beta-depleted transplantation in children. TCRdb fed the PCR reads into MiXCR, producing one record per CDR3 protein. The sample shows about 260,000 distinct CDR3 sequences, 11% of them seen only once. This sample comprised peripheral blood, obtained 180 days after TCRalphabeta/CD19-depleted stem cell transplant. Source of these receptors: a male patient aged 2-10 years who had a stem cell transplant for chronic granulomatous disease, so the T cells may come from the graft donor. The CDR3 runs from the conserved cysteine through the conserved F or W. The D gene is left open where the match is weak. For some rows the clone size is stated as once, few or many, or as a class when expanded; others skip it.

CSATGDTEAFF	TGCAGCGCAACAGGGGACACTGAAGCTTTCTTT	11	many	TRBV29-1	TRBD1	TRBJ1-1
CASSLPRENEKLFF	TGTGCCAGCAGCTTGCCCAGGGAAAATGAAAAACTGTTTTTT	14	many	TRBV5-5	NA	TRBJ1-4
CATDSAGGSTGELFF	TGTGCCACGGACAGCGCGGGGGGGAGCACCGGGGAGCTGTTTTTT	15	few	TRBV30	TRBD2	TRBJ2-2
CASSRQWGLQIYNEQFF	TGTGCCAGCAGCCGCCAGTGGGGCCTCCAAATCTACAATGAGCAGTTCTTC	17	many	TRBV5-5	NA	TRBJ2-1
CASSLDGRSGRSPLHF	TGTGCCAGCAGTTTAGACGGCAGGTCGGGGAGGTCACCCCTCCACTTT	16	many	TRBV12-3/TRBV12-4	NA	TRBJ1-6
CAISERTMETQYF	TGTGCCATCAGTGAAAGAACTATGGAGACCCAGTACTTC	13	many	TRBV10-3	NA	TRBJ2-5
CAGAEGLYNEQFF	TGTGCCGGGGCCGAGGGACTCTACAATGAGCAGTTCTTC	13	many	TRBV7-9	NA	TRBJ2-1
CASSRVYTVRSDPNYGYTF	TGTGCCAGCAGCCGAGTATACACAGTTCGGTCCGATCCTAACTATGGCTACACCTTC	19	many	TRBV12-3/TRBV12-4	NA	TRBJ1-2
CASSSDRGHEQFF	TGTGCCAGCAGCTCAGACAGGGGGCACGAGCAGTTCTTC	13	many	TRBV12-3/TRBV12-4	TRBD1	TRBJ2-1
CASSRTGTENIQYF	TGTGCCAGTAGTAGAACCGGGACAGAAAACATTCAGTACTTC	14	NA	TRBV5-6	TRBD1	TRBJ2-4
CASSEGRGKTNEKLFF	TGTGCCAGCAGCGAGGGGAGGGGGAAGACTAATGAAAAACTGTTTTTT	16	many	TRBV7-9	NA	TRBJ1-4
CSASQQSQGRSFYNEQFF	TGCAGTGCTAGTCAACAGTCCCAGGGACGTAGTTTCTACAATGAGCAGTTCTTC	18	many	TRBV20-1	NA	TRBJ2-1
CASRGVLAGGPNEQFF	TGTGCCAGCAGGGGGGTACTAGCGGGAGGGCCGAATGAGCAGTTCTTC	16	many	TRBV12-3/TRBV12-4	TRBD2	TRBJ2-1
CALSLGNGPHWGNQPQHF	TGTGCCCTCAGTTTGGGTAACGGGCCGCATTGGGGCAATCAGCCCCAGCATTTT	18	once	TRBV12-3/TRBV12-4	NA	TRBJ1-5